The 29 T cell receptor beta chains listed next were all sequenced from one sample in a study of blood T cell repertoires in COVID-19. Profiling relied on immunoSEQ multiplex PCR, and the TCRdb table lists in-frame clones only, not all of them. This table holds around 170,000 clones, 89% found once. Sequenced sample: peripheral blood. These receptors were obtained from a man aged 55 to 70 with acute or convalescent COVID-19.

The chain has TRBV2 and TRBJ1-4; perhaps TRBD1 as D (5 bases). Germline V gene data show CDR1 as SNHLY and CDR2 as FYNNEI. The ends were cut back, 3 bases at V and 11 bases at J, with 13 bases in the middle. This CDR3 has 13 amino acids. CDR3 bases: TGTGCCAGCAGTGAGGCGGTTCGGGGGAAACTGTTTTTT. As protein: CASSEAVRGKLFF.

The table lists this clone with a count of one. The CDR3 DNA reads as TGTGCCAGCAGTCTAACAGGGGGGACGAGGGAGTTCTTC. Protein sequence: CASSLTGGTREFF. This chain links TRBV6-5 with TRBJ2-1; the match to TRBD1 covers 8 bases. V shed 5 bases and J 14 bases; nucleotides not matched to a gene: 11. The CDR3 runs to 13 residues. CDR1 MNHEY and CDR2 SVGAGI come from the germline V gene.

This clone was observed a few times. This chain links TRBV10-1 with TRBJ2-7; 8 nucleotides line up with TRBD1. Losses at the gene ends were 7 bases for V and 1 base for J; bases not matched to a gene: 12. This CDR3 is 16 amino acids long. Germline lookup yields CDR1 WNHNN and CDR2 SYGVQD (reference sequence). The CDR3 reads CASIRERQGYSYEQYF. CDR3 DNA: TGCGCCAGCATTAGAGAGCGACAGGGGTATTCCTACGAGCAGTACTTC.

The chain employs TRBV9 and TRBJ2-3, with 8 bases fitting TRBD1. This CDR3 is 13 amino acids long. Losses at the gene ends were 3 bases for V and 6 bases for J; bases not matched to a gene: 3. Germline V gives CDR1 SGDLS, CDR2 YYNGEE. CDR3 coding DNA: TGTGCCAGCAGCGCAGGGGGCTGGGATACGCAGTATTTT. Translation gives CASSAGGWDTQYF.

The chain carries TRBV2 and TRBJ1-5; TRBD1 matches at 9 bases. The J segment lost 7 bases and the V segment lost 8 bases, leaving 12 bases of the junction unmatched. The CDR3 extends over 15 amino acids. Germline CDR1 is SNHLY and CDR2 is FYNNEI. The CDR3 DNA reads TGTGCCAGCCACGCCTTAGACAGGGGGGAACAGCCCCAGCATTTT. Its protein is CASHALDRGEQPQHF.

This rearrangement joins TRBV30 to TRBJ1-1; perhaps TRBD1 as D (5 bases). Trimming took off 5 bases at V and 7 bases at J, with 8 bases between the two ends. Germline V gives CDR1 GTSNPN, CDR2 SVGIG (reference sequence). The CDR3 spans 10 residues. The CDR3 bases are TGTGCCTGGCGTCAGGGTGAAGCTTTCTTT. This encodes CAWRQGEAFF.

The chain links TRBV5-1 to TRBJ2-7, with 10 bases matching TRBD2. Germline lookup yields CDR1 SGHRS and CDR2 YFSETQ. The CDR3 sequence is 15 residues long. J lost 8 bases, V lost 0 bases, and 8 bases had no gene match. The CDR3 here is CASSLAATSGYQQYF. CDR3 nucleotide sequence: TGCGCCAGCAGCTTGGCCGCGACTAGCGGGTACCAGCAGTACTTC.

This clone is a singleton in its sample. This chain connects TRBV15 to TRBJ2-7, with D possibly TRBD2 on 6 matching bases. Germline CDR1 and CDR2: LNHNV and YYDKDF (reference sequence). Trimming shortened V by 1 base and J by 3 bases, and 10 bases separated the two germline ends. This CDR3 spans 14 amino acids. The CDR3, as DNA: TGTGCCACCAGCAGAGCCGGGGGTATCTACGAGCAGTACTTC. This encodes CATSRAGGIYEQYF.

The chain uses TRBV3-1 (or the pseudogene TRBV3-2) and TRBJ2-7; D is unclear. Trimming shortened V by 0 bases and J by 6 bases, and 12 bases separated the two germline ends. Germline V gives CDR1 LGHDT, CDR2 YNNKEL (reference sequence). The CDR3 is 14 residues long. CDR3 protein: CASSQETSRSEQYF. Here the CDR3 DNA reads TGTGCCAGCAGCCAAGAAACCTCTCGCAGCGAGCAGTACTTC.

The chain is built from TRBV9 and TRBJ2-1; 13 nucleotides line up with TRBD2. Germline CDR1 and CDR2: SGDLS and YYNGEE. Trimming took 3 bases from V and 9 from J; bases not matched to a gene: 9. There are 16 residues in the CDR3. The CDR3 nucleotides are TGTGCCAGCAGCGGGACCGGGACTAGCGGGGACACTGAGCAGTTCTTC. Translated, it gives CASSGTGTSGDTEQFF.

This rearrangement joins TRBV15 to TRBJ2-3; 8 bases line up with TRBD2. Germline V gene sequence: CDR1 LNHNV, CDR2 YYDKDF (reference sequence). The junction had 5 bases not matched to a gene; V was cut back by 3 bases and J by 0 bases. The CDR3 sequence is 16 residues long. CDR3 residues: CATSSGSGGSTDTQYF. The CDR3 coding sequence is TGTGCCACCAGCAGTGGGAGCGGGGGCAGCACAGATACGCAGTATTTT. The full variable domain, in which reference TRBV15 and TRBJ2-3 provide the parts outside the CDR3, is DAMVIQNPRYQVTQFGKPVTLSCSQTLNHNVMYWYQQKSSQAPKLLFHYYDKDFNNEADTPDNFQSRRPNTSFCFLDIRSPGLGDTAMYLCATSSGSGGSTDTQYFGPGTRLTVL.

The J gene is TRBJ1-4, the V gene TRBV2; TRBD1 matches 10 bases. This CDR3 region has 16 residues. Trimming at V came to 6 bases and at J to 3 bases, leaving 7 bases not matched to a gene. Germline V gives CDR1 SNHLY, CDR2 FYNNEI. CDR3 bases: TGTGCCAGCAGCGGACAGGGGGGTGACCCTAATGAAAAACTGTTTTTT. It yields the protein CASSGQGGDPNEKLFF.

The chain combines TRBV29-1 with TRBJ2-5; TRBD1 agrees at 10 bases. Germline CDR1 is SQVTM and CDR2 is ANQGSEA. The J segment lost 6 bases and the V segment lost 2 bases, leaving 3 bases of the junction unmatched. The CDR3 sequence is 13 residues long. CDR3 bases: TGCAGCGTTGAATTGGACAGGGGGAAGACCCAGTACTTC. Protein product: CSVELDRGKTQYF.

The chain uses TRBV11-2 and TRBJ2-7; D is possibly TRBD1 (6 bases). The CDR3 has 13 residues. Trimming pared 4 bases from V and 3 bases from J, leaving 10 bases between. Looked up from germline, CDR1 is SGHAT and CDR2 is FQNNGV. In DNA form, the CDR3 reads TGTGCCAGCAGCTCCGCACAGGGCTACGAGCAGTACTTC. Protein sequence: CASSSAQGYEQYF.

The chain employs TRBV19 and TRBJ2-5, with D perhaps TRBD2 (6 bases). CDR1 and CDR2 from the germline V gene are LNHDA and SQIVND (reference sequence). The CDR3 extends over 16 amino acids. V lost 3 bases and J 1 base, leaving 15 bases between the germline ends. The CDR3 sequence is CASSIDGAGGQETQYF. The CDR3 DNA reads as TGTGCCAGTAGTATCGACGGGGCCGGGGGCCAAGAGACCCAGTACTTC.

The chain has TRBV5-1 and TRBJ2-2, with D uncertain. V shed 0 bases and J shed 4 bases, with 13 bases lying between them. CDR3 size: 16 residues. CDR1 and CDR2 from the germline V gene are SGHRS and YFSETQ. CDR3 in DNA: TGCGCCAGCAGCTTGGAGCAGGTCCAGAGCACCGGGGAGCTGTTTTTT. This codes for CASSLEQVQSTGELFF.

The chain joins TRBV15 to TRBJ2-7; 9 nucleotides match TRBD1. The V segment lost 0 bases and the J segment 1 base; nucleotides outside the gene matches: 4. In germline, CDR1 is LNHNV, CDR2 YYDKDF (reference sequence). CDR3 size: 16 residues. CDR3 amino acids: CATSRDTGTGSYEQYF. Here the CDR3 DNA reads TGTGCCACCAGCAGAGACACCGGGACAGGGTCCTACGAGCAGTACTTC.

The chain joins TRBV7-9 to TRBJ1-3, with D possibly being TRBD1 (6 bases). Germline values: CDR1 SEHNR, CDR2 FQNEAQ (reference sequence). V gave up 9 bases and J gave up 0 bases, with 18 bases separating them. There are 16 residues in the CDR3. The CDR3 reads CASPSGGGGSGNTIYF. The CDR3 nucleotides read TGTGCCAGTCCGTCTGGTGGGGGCGGCTCTGGAAACACCATATATTTT.

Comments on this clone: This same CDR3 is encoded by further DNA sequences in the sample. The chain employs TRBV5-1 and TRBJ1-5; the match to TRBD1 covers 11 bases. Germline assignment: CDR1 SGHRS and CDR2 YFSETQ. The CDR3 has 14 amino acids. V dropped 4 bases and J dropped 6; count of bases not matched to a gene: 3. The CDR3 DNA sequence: TGCGCCAGCAGCCTCGGGACAGGGGGTCAGCCCCAGCATTTT. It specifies CASSLGTGGQPQHF.

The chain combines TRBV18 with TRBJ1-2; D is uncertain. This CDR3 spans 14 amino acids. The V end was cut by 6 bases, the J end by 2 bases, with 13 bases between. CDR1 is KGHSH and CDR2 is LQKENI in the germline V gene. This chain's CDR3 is CASSSLETNYGYTF. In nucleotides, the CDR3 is TGTGCCAGCTCCTCCTTGGAGACCAACTATGGCTACACCTTC.

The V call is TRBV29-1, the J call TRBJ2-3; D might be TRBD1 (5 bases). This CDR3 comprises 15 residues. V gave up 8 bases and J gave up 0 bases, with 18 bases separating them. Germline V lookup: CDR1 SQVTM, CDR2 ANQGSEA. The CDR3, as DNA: TGCAGCACCCGTGGTGGGGCTGGGAGCACAGATACGCAGTATTTT. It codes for CSTRGGAGSTDTQYF.

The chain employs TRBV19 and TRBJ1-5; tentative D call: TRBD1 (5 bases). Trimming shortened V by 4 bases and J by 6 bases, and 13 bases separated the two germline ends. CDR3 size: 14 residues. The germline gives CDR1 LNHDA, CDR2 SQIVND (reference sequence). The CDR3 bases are TGTGCCAGTAGTACAGGGTCGGAGGGTCAGCCCCAGCATTTT. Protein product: CASSTGSEGQPQHF.

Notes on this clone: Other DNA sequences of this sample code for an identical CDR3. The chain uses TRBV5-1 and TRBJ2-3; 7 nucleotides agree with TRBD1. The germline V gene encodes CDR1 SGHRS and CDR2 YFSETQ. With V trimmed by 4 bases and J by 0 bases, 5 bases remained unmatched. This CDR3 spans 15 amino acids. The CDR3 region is CASSLGQTSTDTQYF. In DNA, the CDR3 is TGCGCCAGCAGCCTGGGACAGACTAGCACAGATACGCAGTATTTT.

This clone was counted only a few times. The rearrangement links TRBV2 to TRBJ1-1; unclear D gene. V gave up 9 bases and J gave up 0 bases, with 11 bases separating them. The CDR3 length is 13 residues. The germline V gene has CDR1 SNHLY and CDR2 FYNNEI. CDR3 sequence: CASRPDMNTEAFF. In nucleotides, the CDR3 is TGTGCCAGTCGTCCAGATATGAACACTGAAGCTTTCTTT.

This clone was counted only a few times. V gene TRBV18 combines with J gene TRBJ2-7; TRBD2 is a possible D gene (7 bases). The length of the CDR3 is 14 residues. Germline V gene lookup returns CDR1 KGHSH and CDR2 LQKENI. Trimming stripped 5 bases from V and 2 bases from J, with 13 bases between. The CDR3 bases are TGTGCCAGCTCAACGGGGGGCCCCACCTACGAGCAGTACTTC. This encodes CASSTGGPTYEQYF.

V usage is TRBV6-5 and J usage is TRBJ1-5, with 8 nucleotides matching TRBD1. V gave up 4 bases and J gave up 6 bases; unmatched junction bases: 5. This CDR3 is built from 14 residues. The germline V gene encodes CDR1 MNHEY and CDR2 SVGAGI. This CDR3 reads CASSLQGGGQPQHF. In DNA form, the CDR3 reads TGTGCCAGCAGTTTACAGGGGGGGGGTCAGCCCCAGCATTTT.

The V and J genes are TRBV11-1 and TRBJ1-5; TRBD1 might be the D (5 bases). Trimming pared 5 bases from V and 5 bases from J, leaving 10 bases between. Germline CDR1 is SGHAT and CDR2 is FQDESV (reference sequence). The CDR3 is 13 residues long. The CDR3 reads CASSTDRDQPQHF. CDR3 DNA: TGTGCCAGCAGCACCGACAGAGATCAGCCCCAGCATTTT.

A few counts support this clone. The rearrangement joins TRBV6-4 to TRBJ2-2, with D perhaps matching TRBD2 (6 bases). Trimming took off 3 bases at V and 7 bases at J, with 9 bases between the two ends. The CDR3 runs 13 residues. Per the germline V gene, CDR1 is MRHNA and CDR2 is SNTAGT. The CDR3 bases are TGTGCCAGCAGTGATCGGGGGTACGGGGAGCTGTTTTTT. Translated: CASSDRGYGELFF.

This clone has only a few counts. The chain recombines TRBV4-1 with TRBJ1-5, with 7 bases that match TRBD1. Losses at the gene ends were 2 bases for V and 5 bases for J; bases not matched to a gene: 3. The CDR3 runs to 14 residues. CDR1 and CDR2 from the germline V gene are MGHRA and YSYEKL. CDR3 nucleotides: TGCGCCAGCAGCCAACTGGGACAGTATCAGCCCCAGCATTTT. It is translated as CASSQLGQYQPQHF.